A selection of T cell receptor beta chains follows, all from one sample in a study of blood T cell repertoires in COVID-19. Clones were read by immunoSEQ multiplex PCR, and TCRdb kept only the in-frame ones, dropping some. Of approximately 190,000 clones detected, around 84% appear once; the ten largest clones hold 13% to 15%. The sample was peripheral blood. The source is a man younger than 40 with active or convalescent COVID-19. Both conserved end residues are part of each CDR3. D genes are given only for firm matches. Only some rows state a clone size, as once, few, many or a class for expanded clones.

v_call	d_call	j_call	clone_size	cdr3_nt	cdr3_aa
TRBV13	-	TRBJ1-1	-	TGTGCCAGCAGCTTAGATGGGGGGAGGGTGACTGAAGCTTTCTTT	CASSLDGGRVTEAFF
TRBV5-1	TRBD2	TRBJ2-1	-	TGCGCCAGCAGTAAGCTAGCGGGAGATAGCAATGAGCAGTTCTTC	CASSKLAGDSNEQFF
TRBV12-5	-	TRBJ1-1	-	TGTGCTAGTGGTTTGGGACCGGGACACTACACTGAAGCTTTCTTT	CASGLGPGHYTEAFF
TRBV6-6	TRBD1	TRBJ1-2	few	TGTGCCAGCGATCTCGGAGGGGGCTCTCTCCTCTATGGCTACACCTTC	CASDLGGGSLLYGYTF
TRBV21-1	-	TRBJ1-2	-	TGTGCCAGCACCCCGGGGAGGACCAACTATGGCTACACCTTC	CASTPGRTNYGYTF
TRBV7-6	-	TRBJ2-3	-	TGTGCCAGCAGCTTAGGTGGGCTCCCCGCGAATACGCAGTATTTT	CASSLGGLPANTQYF
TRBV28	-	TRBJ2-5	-	TGTGCCAGCAGTCCCGTCCTACTAACGTACCAAGAGACCCAGTACTTC	CASSPVLLTYQETQYF
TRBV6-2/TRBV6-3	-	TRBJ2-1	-	TGTGCCAGCAGTTACACCGTTCAGGGGGGCCCGAGACACAATGAGCAGTTCTTC	CASSYTVQGGPRHNEQFF
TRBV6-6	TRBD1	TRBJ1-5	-	TGTGCCAGCAGTTCGGACAGGGGGTACCAGCCCCAGCATTTT	CASSSDRGYQPQHF
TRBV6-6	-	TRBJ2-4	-	TGTGCCAGCAGTTATGTCGAAAACATTCAGTACTTC	CASSYVENIQYF
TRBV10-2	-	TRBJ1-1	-	TGCGCCAGCAGCGTTATACCGGGACAAGCGAACACTGAAGCTTTCTTT	CASSVIPGQANTEAFF
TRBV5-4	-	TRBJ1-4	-	TGTGCCAGCAGCCGATTGGGGGGGCCAACTAATGAAAAACTGTTTTTT	CASSRLGGPTNEKLFF
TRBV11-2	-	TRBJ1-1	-	TGTGCCAGCAGCTTGGACCCAGGGTTTACTGAAGCTTTCTTT	CASSLDPGFTEAFF
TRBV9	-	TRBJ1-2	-	TGTGCCAGCAGCGTAGTAACAGAAGGAGGCTACACCTTC	CASSVVTEGGYTF
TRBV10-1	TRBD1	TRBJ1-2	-	TGCGCCAGCAGTGATGGACAGGGGTACGGCTACACCTTC	CASSDGQGYGYTF
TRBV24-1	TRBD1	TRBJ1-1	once	TGTGCCACCAGTGATGTAAGACAGGGCGATGAAGCTTTCTTT	CATSDVRQGDEAFF
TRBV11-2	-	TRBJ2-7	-	TGTGCCAGCAGCTTTCTGAGAGCGGACCCCTACGAGCAGTACTTC	CASSFLRADPYEQYF
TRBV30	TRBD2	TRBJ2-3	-	TGTGCCTGGAGAGGTAGCGGGAGTACAGATACGCAGTATTTT	CAWRGSGSTDTQYF
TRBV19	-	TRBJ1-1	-	TGTGCCAGTAGCCCCAGAAACACTGAAGCTTTCTTT	CASSPRNTEAFF
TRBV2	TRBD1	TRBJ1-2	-	TGTGCCAGCAGTGCGCGACAGGGTAGTGGCTACACCTTC	CASSARQGSGYTF
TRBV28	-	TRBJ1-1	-	TGTGCCAGCAGCTCGGACTCCCCGAACACTGAAGCTTTCTTT	CASSSDSPNTEAFF
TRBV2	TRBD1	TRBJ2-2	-	TGTGCCAGCAGTTGGGGGACAGCCAACACCGGGGAGCTGTTTTTT	CASSWGTANTGELFF
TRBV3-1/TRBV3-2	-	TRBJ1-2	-	TGTGCCAGCAGCCAAGATGGGATTGCAGGGAAGACTAACTATGGCTACACCTTC	CASSQDGIAGKTNYGYTF
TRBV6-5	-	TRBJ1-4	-	TGTGCCAGCAGCCTACAGGGTACAGAAGAAAAACTGTTTTTT	CASSLQGTEEKLFF
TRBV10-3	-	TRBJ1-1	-	TGTGCCATCACTGAAACAGGGTTGGGAAAAAACACTGAAGCTTTCTTT	CAITETGLGKNTEAFF
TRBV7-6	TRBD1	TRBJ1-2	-	TGTGCCAGCAGCCCGTGGGACAGGCAAAACTATGGCTACACCTTC	CASSPWDRQNYGYTF
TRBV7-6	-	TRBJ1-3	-	TGTGCCAGCAGCTTAATCTCAGGGGCCATCTTGGGTGACACCATATATTTT	CASSLISGAILGDTIYF